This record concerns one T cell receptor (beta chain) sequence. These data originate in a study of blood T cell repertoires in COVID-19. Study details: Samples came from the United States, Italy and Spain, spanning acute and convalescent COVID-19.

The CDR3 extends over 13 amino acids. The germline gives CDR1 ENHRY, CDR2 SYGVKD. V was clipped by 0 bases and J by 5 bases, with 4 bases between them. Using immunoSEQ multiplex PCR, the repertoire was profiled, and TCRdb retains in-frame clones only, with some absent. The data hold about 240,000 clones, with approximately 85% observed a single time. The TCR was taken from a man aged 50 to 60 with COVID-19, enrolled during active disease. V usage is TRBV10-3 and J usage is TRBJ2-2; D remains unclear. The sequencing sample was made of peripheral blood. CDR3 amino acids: CAISESSTGELFF. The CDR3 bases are TGTGCCATCAGTGAGTCTTCAACCGGGGAGCTGTTTTTT.